The entry below gives a single T cell receptor beta chain sequence along with its context. Its specificity is unknown. The sample's time point: newly diagnosed GD, antithyroid drugs for less than 3 months. PBMC RNA served as the TCR library source. An endocrinology department in Xi'an, China, recruited the patients. The germline V gene encodes CDR1 MNHNS and CDR2 SASEGT. V was pared by 7 bases and J by 5 bases, with 14 bases between. The CDR3 sequence is 13 residues long. The data stem from a study of regulatory T cells in long-lasting Graves disease. Study observations and caveats: Newly diagnosed patients shared 1,000 or so public clonotypes; persistent patients shared some 2,600.

Arm-PCR of CDR3 regions and iRepertoire HTBI primers were used to build TCR beta libraries. TCRdb re-called the multiplex PCR reads with MiXCR, one entry per CDR3 protein. The table has over 350,000 distinct CDR3 sequences, approximately 15% seen once; the top ten hold 17%. The data were also submitted as part of a second study, on T cells in Graves' hyperthyroidism and ophthalmopathy.

This receptor was taken from a woman between 45 and 65 years old with Graves disease. The J gene is TRBJ2-5, the V gene TRBV6-1; D is perhaps TRBD1 or TRBD2 (6 bases each). The specimen comprised peripheral blood mononuclear cells (PBMCs), sampled at new diagnosis, from a patient treated with antithyroid drugs. The CDR3 is CASTYREEETQYF. The DNA of the CDR3 is TGTGCCAGCACCTACAGGGAGGAGGAGACCCAGTACTTC.